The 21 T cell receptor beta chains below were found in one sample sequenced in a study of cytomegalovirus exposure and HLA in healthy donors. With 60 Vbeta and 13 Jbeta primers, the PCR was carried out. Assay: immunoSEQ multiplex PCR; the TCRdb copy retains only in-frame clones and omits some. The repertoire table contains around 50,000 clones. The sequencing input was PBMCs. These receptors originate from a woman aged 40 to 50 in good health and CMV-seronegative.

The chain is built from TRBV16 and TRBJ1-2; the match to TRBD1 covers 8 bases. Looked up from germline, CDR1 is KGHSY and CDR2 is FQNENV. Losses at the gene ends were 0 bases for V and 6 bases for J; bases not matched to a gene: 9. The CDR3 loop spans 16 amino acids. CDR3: CASSQSPGQGEDGYTF. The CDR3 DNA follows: TGTGCCAGCAGCCAATCCCCTGGACAGGGTGAGGATGGCTACACCTTC.

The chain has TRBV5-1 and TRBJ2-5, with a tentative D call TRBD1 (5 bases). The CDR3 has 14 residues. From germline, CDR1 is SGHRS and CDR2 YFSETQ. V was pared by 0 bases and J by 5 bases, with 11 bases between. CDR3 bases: TGCGCCAGCAGCTTGGCCACAGGTTATGAGACCCAGTACTTC. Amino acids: CASSLATGYETQYF.

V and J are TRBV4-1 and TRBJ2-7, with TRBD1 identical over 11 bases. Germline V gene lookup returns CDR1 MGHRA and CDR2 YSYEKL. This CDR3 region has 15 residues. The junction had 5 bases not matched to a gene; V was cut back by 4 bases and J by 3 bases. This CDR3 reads CASSPRDRGVYEQYF. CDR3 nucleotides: TGCGCCAGCAGCCCCCGGGACAGGGGGGTCTACGAGCAGTACTTC.

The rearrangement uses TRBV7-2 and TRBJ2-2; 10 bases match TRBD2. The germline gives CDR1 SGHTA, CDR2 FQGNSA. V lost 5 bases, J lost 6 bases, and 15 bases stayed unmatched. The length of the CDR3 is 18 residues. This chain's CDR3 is CASSPARASGSKAGELFF. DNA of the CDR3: TGTGCCAGCAGCCCGGCCAGGGCTAGCGGGAGTAAGGCCGGGGAGCTGTTTTTT. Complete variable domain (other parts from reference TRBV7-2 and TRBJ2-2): GAGVSQSPSNKVTEKGKDVELRCDPISGHTALYWYRQSLGQGLEFLIYFQGNSAPDKSGLPSDRFSAERTGGSVSTLTIQRTQQEDSAVYLCASSPARASGSKAGELFFGEGSRLTVL.

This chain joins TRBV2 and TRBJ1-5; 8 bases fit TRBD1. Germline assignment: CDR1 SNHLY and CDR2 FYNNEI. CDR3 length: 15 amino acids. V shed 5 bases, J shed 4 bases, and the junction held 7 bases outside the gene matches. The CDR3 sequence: CASSLDRVGNQPQHF. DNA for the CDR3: TGTGCCAGCAGTTTGGACAGGGTAGGAAATCAGCCCCAGCATTTT.

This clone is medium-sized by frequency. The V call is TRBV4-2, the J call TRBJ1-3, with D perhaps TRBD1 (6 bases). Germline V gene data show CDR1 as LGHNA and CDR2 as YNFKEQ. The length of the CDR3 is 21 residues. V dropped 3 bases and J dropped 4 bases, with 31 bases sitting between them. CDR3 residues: CASSHPSKQGKNIDSGNTIYF. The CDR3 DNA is TGTGCCAGCAGCCACCCCTCGAAGCAGGGGAAGAACATTGATTCCGGAAACACCATATATTTT.

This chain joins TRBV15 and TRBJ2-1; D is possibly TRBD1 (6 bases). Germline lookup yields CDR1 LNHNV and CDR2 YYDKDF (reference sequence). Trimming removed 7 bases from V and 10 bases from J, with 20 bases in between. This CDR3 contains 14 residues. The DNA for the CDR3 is TGTGCCACCACCTCAAACTCCAGGGGCGGGGAGCAGTTCTTC. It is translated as CATTSNSRGGEQFF.

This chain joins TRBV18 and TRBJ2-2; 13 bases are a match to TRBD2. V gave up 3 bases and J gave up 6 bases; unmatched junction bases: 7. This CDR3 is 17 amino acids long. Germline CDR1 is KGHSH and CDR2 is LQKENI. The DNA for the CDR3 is TGTGCCAGCTCACCCTGGACTAGCGGGAGAGTCGCCGGGGAGCTGTTTTTT. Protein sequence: CASSPWTSGRVAGELFF.

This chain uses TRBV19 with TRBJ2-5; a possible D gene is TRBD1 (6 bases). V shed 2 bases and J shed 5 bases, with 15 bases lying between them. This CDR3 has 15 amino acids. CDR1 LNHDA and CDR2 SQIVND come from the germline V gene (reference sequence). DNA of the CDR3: TGTGCCAGTAGTATATCGAACAGGGTCAGGGAGACCCAGTACTTC. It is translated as CASSISNRVRETQYF.

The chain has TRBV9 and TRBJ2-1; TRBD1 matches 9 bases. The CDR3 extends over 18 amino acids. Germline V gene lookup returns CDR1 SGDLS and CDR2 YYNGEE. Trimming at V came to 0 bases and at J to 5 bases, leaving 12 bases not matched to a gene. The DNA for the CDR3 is TGTGCCAGCAGCGTAGAGAGGTCCGGGACAGGGCGGGACAATGAGCAGTTCTTC. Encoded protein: CASSVERSGTGRDNEQFF.

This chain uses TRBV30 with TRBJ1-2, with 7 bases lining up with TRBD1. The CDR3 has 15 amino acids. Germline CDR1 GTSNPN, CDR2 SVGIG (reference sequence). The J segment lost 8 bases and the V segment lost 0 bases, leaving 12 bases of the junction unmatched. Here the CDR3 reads CAWSVGGTFGGGYTF. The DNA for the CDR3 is TGTGCCTGGAGTGTAGGGGGCACTTTCGGCGGGGGCTACACCTTC.

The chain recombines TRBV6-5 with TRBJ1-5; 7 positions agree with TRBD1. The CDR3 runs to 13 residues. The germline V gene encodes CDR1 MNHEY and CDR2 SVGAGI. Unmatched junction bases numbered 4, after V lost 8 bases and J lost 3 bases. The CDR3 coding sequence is TGTGCCAGCGGCACAGGGGACAATCAGCCCCAGCATTTT. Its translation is CASGTGDNQPQHF.

The CDR3 nucleotides are TGTGCCTGGAGTGGAGGACAGGGCGATCAGCCCCAGCATTTT. Protein: CAWSGGQGDQPQHF. The chain links TRBV30 to TRBJ1-5; TRBD1 matches 8 bases. In germline, CDR1 is GTSNPN, CDR2 SVGIG (reference sequence). The CDR3 is made up of 14 amino acids. J lost 5 bases, V lost 1 base, and 4 bases had no gene match.

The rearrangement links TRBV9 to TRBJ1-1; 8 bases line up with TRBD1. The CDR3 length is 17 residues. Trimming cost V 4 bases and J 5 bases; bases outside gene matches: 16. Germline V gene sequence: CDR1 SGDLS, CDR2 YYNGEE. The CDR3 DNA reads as TGTGCCAGCAGCCCACGGACCCAAAACAGGGGGGGAACTGAAGCTTTCTTT. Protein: CASSPRTQNRGGTEAFF.

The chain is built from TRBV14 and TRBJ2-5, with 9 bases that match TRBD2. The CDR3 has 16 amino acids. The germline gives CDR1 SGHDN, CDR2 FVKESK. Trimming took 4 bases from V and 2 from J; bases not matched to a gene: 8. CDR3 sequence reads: CASSPGLAWIQETQYF. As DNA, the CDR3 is TGTGCCAGCAGCCCCGGACTAGCGTGGATTCAAGAGACCCAGTACTTC.

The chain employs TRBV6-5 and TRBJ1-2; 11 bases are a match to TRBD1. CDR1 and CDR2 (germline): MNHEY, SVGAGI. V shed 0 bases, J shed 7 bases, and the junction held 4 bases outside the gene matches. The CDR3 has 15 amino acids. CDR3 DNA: TGTGCCAGCAGTTACTCGGGACAGGGGGGATCTGGCTACACCTTC. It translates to CASSYSGQGGSGYTF.

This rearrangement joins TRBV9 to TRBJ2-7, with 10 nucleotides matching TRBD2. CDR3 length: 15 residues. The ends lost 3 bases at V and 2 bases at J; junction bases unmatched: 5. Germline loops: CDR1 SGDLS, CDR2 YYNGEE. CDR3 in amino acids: CASSGPSGGAYEQYF. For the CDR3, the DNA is TGTGCCAGCAGCGGCCCTAGCGGGGGAGCCTACGAGCAGTACTTC.

The CDR3 DNA follows: TGCGCCAGCAGCGCGCAGGGGGCTACTGGAAACACCATATATTTT. It yields the protein CASSAQGATGNTIYF. This rearrangement joins TRBV5-1 to TRBJ1-3, with 8 bases fitting TRBD1. The V gene end was trimmed by 4 bases and the J gene end by 2 bases; junction bases not matched to a gene: 5. Germline V CDR1 and CDR2: SGHRS, YFSETQ. The CDR3 runs 15 residues.

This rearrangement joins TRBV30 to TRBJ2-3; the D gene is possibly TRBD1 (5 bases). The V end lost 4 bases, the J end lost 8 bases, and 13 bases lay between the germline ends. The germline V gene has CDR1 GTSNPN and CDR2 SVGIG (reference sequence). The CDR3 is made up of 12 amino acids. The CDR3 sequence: CAWMSLGRTQYF. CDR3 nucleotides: TGTGCCTGGATGAGTCTGGGGCGTACGCAGTATTTT.

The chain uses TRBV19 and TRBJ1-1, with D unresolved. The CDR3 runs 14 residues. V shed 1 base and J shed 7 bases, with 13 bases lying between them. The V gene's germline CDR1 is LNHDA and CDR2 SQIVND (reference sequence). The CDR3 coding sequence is TGTGCCAGTAGTATAGCCCCAATAGCGGGTGAAGCTTTCTTT. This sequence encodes CASSIAPIAGEAFF.

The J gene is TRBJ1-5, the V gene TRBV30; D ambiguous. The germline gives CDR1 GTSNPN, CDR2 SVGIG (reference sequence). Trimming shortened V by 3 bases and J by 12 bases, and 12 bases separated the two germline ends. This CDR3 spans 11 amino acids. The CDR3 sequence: CAWSDSEYQHF. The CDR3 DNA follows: TGTGCCTGGAGCGATTCTGAGTACCAGCATTTT.